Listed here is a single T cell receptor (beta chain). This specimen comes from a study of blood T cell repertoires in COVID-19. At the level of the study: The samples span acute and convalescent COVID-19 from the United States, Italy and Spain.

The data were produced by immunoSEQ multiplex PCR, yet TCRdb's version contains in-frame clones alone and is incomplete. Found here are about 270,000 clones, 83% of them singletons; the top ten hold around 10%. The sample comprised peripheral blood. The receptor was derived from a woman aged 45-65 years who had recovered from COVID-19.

The CDR3 bases are TGTGCCAGCAGCTCAAGTGAGGCGAGGGGGCGGGCCGGGGAGCTGTTTTTT. This encodes CASSSSEARGRAGELFF. The chain is built from TRBV7-2 and TRBJ2-2, with 7 nucleotides matching TRBD1. Germline V gene sequence: CDR1 SGHTA, CDR2 FQGNSA. The CDR3 totals 17 residues. Trimming removed 4 bases from V and 6 bases from J; junction bases left unmatched: 14.